This TCR beta chain was sequenced in a study of radiation and T cells in renal cell carcinoma (TCRdb year 2020). Turning to the overall study: Samples came from a clinical trial, in which primary renal cell carcinomas received 15 Gy stereotactic body radiation therapy followed by nephrectomy 4 weeks later. A total of 4 million to 5 million unique CDR3 nucleotide sequences, encoding more than 2 million unique CDR3 amino acid sequences, were found across all 50 or so samples. In total, approximately 53 samples underwent TCR beta sequencing: 25 or so tumors plus 27 peripheral blood samples. Study-wide findings and limitations: Because pretreatment tumor biopsies were not available, the baseline intratumoral presence of clonotypes could not be determined. The single-armed trial design could not address effects of radiation dose or scheduling on the TCR repertoire. An increase in top tumor clonotypes in blood was observed from baseline to 2 weeks post-radiation, followed by contraction by 4 weeks, which was taken to suggest transient expansion of tumor-resident clones. Dynamics of the blood repertoire were not tracked past 4 weeks after treatment.

This specimen's time point label, per the study, means: baseline pretreatment blood. Explained via the paper, the treatment or condition label denotes: 15 Gy SBRT to primary tumor, nephrectomy 4 weeks later. To follow tumor-enriched clonotypes, peripheral blood was collected serially from radiation-treated patients at baseline and again at 2 weeks and 4 weeks after SBRT. Every patient's renal cell carcinoma showed clear cell pathology. Genomic DNA for TCR sequencing was prepared using the QIAamp DNA Blood Mini Kit (Qiagen). The analyses included only samples that passed all quality control checks. Concerning this clone itself: The clone's antigen remains unknown. No base qualities exist here, and no much larger clone lies one base off it.

The immunoSEQ kit was used, according to the manufacturer's recommendations, to generate TCR beta libraries from genomic DNA. Library preparation used a first multiplex PCR with proprietary primers, then a second PCR adding unique barcodes, with bead cleanups after each round. A positive control reaction and a negative control reaction, both provided in the kit, were run with every batch of samples. The final libraries underwent checking on an Agilent 4200 TapeStation D1000 ScreenTape, volumetric pooling, and quantification by qPCR. Sequencing was performed on an Illumina NextSeq500 using a MidOutput 150-cycle cartridge, with 156 Read1 cycles, 15 Index1 cycles, and the kit custom primers. The pooled library was loaded at roughly 1 pM, and approximately 18% PhiX control was spiked in. In the authors' own workflow: The vendor-processed data were analyzed in R, and a clonotype was defined as all T cells that share the same CDR3 nucleotide sequence. In the clone abundance analyses, frequencies were normalized to the 10,000 most abundant clones in each sample. Public T cell clones, which averaged fewer than five per sample, were excluded before analysis. An abundance difference of at least 32-fold between compartments was the criterion for calling clonotypes tumor-enriched or baseline blood-enriched. Clonotypes expanded or contracted between blood time points were identified with a beta-binomial differential abundance model. The Baroni-Urbani and Buser coefficient was used to measure tumor-blood repertoire similarity, and groups were compared with two-tailed Wilcoxon tests in R. TCRdb holds this immuneACCESS table with in-frame rearrangements only. Some clones are missing; in checked studies, unresolved V genes explain under half, and the rest has no known cause. V and J calls and clone size come straight from that table; D and trimming were deduced from the DNA. In all, the sample holds about 88,000 clones, and 70% to 90% of those were seen once. The top ten clones comprise approximately 8% of the sample.

This clonotype originated in a man between 45 and 60 years old with renal cell carcinoma. The sample consisted of blood, taken from a patient whose treatment included radiotherapy and nephrectomy.

The DNA sequence is given as TGTGCCAGCAGTCTTCAGTCCGATCAGCCCCAGCATTTT. This encodes CASSLQSDQPQHF. The chain is encoded by TRBV7-2 joined to TRBJ1-5; the D gene cannot be named for sure. Cut back by 6 bases and 5 bases, the V and J ends lie 11 bases apart. CDR1 and CDR2 are drawn from the germline V gene: SGHTA, FQGNSA. The CDR3 goes from the cysteine to the phenylalanine over 13 residues. Just CDR3 DNA is preserved here, 39 bases in frame from base 1. The variable domain in full, with residues beyond the CDR3 obtained from the reference TRBV7-2 and TRBJ1-5 genes, is GAGVSQSPSNKVTEKGKDVELRCDPISGHTALYWYRQSLGQGLEFLIYFQGNSAPDKSGLPSDRFSAERTGGSVSTLTIQRTQQEDSAVYLCASSLQSDQPQHFGDGTRLSIL.